What follows are 23 T cell receptor beta chains derived from one specimen sequenced in a study of cytomegalovirus exposure and HLA in healthy donors. PCR used 60 Vbeta primers and 13 Jbeta primers. Generated by immunoSEQ multiplex PCR, the TCRdb table keeps only in-frame clones and is missing some. Of 150,000 to 200,000 clones listed, roughly two thirds are singletons. The material sequenced was PBMCs. The receptors derive from a woman aged 18-35 years in good health and CMV-seropositive.

As for this clone: In the same sample, other DNA sequences code for this CDR3. The V call is TRBV29-1, the J call TRBJ2-3, with 11 nucleotides matching TRBD1. The V gene end was trimmed by 3 bases and the J gene end by 3 bases; junction bases not matched to a gene: 2. CDR3 length equals 14 residues. Germline lookup yields CDR1 SQVTM and CDR2 ANQGSEA. The DNA for the CDR3 is TGCAGCGTTGAGGGGACAGGGGGAACAGATACGCAGTATTTT. Translation: CSVEGTGGTDTQYF.

The chain joins TRBV2 to TRBJ2-5, with 7 bases lining up with TRBD1. The ends lost 7 bases at V and 4 bases at J; junction bases unmatched: 9. Germline-derived CDR1 and CDR2 are SNHLY and FYNNEI. There are 14 residues in the CDR3. The CDR3 loop reads CASIRQGFTETQYF. The CDR3 nucleotides read TGTGCCAGCATCCGACAGGGTTTTACAGAGACCCAGTACTTC.

This clone was counted between two and nine times. V and J are TRBV4-1 and TRBJ1-2, with D maybe TRBD1 (5 bases). Trimming shortened V by 3 bases and J by 1 base, and 12 bases separated the two germline ends. CDR3 length: 15 residues. Germline CDR1 reads MGHRA; CDR2 reads YSYEKL. The CDR3 DNA follows: TGCGCCAGCAGCCAGCCGGGACTCCTTAACTATGGCTACACCTTC. Translated, it gives CASSQPGLLNYGYTF.

The genes are TRBV27 and TRBJ2-1; D not resolved. Looked up from germline, CDR1 is MNHEY and CDR2 is SMNVEV (reference sequence). CDR3 length equals 14 residues. V lost 4 bases, J lost 7 bases, and 14 bases lay in between. CDR3 loop: CASSSWAASNEQFF. DNA for the CDR3: TGTGCCAGCAGTTCTTGGGCCGCCTCTAATGAGCAGTTCTTC.

The chain joins TRBV27 to TRBJ1-5; the D is unclear. Trimming left V 5 bases short and J 9 bases short, with 23 bases between. Per germline, CDR1 MNHEY and CDR2 SMNVEV (reference sequence). There are 16 residues in the CDR3. The CDR3 DNA reads TGTGCCAGCAGTCCGCCCGGACGGCCGGAGGGTGTGCCCCAGCATTTT. Translation: CASSPPGRPEGVPQHF.

This chain links TRBV5-4 with TRBJ2-7; a possible D gene is TRBD2 (6 bases). Germline V gives CDR1 SGHNT, CDR2 YYREEE (reference sequence). Trimming removed 3 bases at V and 5 bases at J, with 12 bases between. The CDR3 has 13 residues. The CDR3 nucleotides read TGTGCCAGCAGCTCCCGGGCGGGGAACGAGCAGTACTTC. Translating it yields CASSSRAGNEQYF.

This chain connects TRBV7-2 to TRBJ2-7, with no clear D. The CDR3 loop spans 14 amino acids. Germline-derived CDR1 and CDR2 are SGHTA and FQGNSA. V was shortened by 0 bases and J by 4 bases, with 10 bases between the two germline ends. CDR3: CASSLARDSYEQYF. CDR3 coding DNA: TGTGCCAGCAGCTTAGCGCGTGATTCATACGAGCAGTACTTC.

The chain is built from TRBV16 and TRBJ2-5; 9 bases line up with TRBD2. The CDR3 covers 15 residues. CDR1 KGHSY and CDR2 FQNENV come from the germline V gene. V shed 1 base, J shed 4 bases, and the junction held 4 bases outside the gene matches. The CDR3 region is CASSQFNSGRETQYF. The CDR3 DNA sequence: TGTGCCAGCAGCCAATTTAATAGCGGGAGAGAGACCCAGTACTTC.

V and J are TRBV5-6 and TRBJ2-1, with D possibly matching TRBD1 (6 bases). Germline V gene data show CDR1 as SGHDT and CDR2 as YYEEEE. The V end lost 4 bases, the J end lost 7 bases, and 18 bases lay between the germline ends. The CDR3 covers 15 residues. The CDR3 bases are TGTGCCAGCAGCCGTGTGATGGGGGCAGAAAATGAGCAGTTCTTC. It codes for CASSRVMGAENEQFF.

A word on this clone: A read error may account for a junction end that differs from germline. The chain carries TRBV14 and TRBJ2-3, with TRBD1 matching 7 bases. The CDR3 is made up of 12 amino acids. The V gene's germline CDR1 is SGHDN and CDR2 FVKESK. The DNA of the CDR3 is TGTGCCAGCAGCCCAAGTGGGACAGACGCACATTTT. Its translation is CASSPSGTDAHF.

This clone has a handful of counts. The rearrangement joins TRBV18 to TRBJ2-1; 9 nucleotides match TRBD1. The CDR3 has 13 amino acids. Germline V lookup: CDR1 KGHSH, CDR2 LQKENI. V was pared by 3 bases and J by 8 bases, with 2 bases of the junction left unmatched. The CDR3 region is CASSPRQGDEQFF. The CDR3 DNA follows: TGTGCCAGCTCACCCAGACAGGGGGATGAGCAGTTCTTC.

The chain joins TRBV18 to TRBJ2-5; TRBD1 might be the D (5 bases). Germline V CDR1 and CDR2: KGHSH, LQKENI. Between the trimmed V and J ends, which lost 0 bases and 2 bases, there was a span of 7 bases. The CDR3 totals 14 residues. The CDR3 reads CASSPPTEQETQYF. The CDR3 DNA reads as TGTGCCAGCTCACCACCGACAGAGCAAGAGACCCAGTACTTC.

CDR3 nucleotide sequence: TGCGCCAGCAGCTTGAGGCTCGGGAGGGACACTGAAGCTTTCTTT. It yields the protein CASSLRLGRDTEAFF. The genes are TRBV5-1 and TRBJ1-1; D not resolved. The germline gives CDR1 SGHRS, CDR2 YFSETQ. Trimming shortened V by 1 base and J by 3 bases, and 13 bases separated the two germline ends. The CDR3 spans 15 residues.

The rearrangement joins TRBV15 to TRBJ1-1; D remains unclear. In germline, CDR1 is LNHNV, CDR2 YYDKDF (reference sequence). Trimming left V 2 bases short and J 3 bases short, with 16 bases between. The CDR3 loop spans 16 amino acids. The CDR3 region is CATSRYLVEGDTEAFF. The CDR3, as DNA: TGTGCCACCAGCAGATACCTGGTTGAGGGAGACACTGAAGCTTTCTTT. Full variable domain (missing parts from reference TRBV15 and TRBJ1-1): DAMVIQNPRYQVTQFGKPVTLSCSQTLNHNVMYWYQQKSSQAPKLLFHYYDKDFNNEADTPDNFQSRRPNTSFCFLDIRSPGLGDTAMYLCATSRYLVEGDTEAFFGQGTRLTVV.

The chain joins TRBV6-5 to TRBJ1-4, with 8 bases fitting TRBD1. V lost 4 bases to trimming and J lost 8 bases; unmatched junction nucleotides: 6. This CDR3 comprises 14 residues. CDR1 and CDR2 from the germline V gene are MNHEY and SVGAGI. CDR3 sequence reads: CASSLTGGGEKLFF. CDR3 bases: TGTGCCAGCAGTTTAACAGGGGGTGGGGAAAAACTGTTTTTT.

The chain uses TRBV5-1 and TRBJ1-1; no clear D gene. CDR1 and CDR2 (germline): SGHRS, YFSETQ. The V gene lost 0 bases and the J gene lost 5 bases, with 8 bases spanning the gap. This CDR3 is 13 amino acids long. This CDR3 is CASSLDLLTEAFF. As DNA, the CDR3 is TGCGCCAGCAGCTTGGATCTATTAACTGAAGCTTTCTTT.

V is TRBV7-2 and J is TRBJ2-2; no definite D call. The germline V gene has CDR1 SGHTA and CDR2 FQGNSA. CDR3 size: 14 residues. V was clipped by 4 bases and J by 1 base, with 7 bases between them. CDR3 coding DNA: TGTGCCAGCAGCTCAACAGTGAACACCGGGGAGCTGTTTTTT. This translates into CASSSTVNTGELFF. Full variable domain (rest looked up from reference TRBV7-2 and TRBJ2-2): GAGVSQSPSNKVTEKGKDVELRCDPISGHTALYWYRQSLGQGLEFLIYFQGNSAPDKSGLPSDRFSAERTGGSVSTLTIQRTQQEDSAVYLCASSSTVNTGELFFGEGSRLTVL.

This CDR3 is CASSSVTGELFF. The CDR3 DNA sequence: TGTGCCAGCAGCTCGGTAACCGGGGAGCTGTTTTTT. The J gene is TRBJ2-2, the V gene TRBV7-3; D remains unclear. The CDR3 is made up of 12 amino acids. The germline V gene has CDR1 SGHTA and CDR2 FQGTGA. V shed 4 bases and J shed 5 bases, with 5 bases lying between them.

The V gene is TRBV29-1, the J gene TRBJ2-3, with TRBD2 matching over 9 bases. Germline V gene lookup returns CDR1 SQVTM and CDR2 ANQGSEA. J gave up 4 bases and V 3 bases, and 8 bases lay outside the gene matches. There are 15 residues in the CDR3. The CDR3 spells CSVDGGGGAADTQYF. The CDR3 DNA sequence: TGCAGCGTTGACGGTGGCGGGGGGGCCGCAGATACGCAGTATTTT.

The chain combines TRBV5-1 with TRBJ1-5; 9 nucleotides line up with TRBD1. Germline-derived CDR1 and CDR2 are SGHRS and YFSETQ. The CDR3 runs to 16 residues. Losses at the gene ends were 8 bases for V and 2 bases for J; bases not matched to a gene: 11. CDR3 sequence: CASLNPGQGGNQPQHF. The CDR3 coding sequence is TGCGCCAGTTTAAACCCGGGACAGGGTGGCAATCAGCCCCAGCATTTT.

This chain uses TRBV30 with TRBJ2-7; D is possibly TRBD1 (5 bases). Trimming removed 1 base at V and 5 bases at J, with 15 bases between. Germline V lookup: CDR1 GTSNPN, CDR2 SVGIG (reference sequence). This CDR3 is built from 14 residues. CDR3: CAWSGMGLLNEQYF. The DNA for the CDR3 is TGTGCCTGGAGTGGTATGGGGCTCCTCAACGAGCAGTACTTC.

The rearrangement joins TRBV19 to TRBJ1-5; D is unclear. The CDR3 runs 13 residues. V lost 1 base and J lost 2, with 3 bases in between. Germline CDR1 is LNHDA and CDR2 is SQIVND (reference sequence). The CDR3 spells CASSIAGNQPQHF. CDR3 bases: TGTGCCAGTAGTATAGCGGGCAATCAGCCCCAGCATTTT.

The V gene is TRBV2, the J gene TRBJ1-2; tentatively, D is TRBD1 (5 bases). This CDR3 has 15 residues. V lost 1 base and J 4 bases, leaving 13 bases between the germline ends. The V gene's germline CDR1 is SNHLY and CDR2 FYNNEI. This chain's CDR3 is CASSEGQGRSYGYTF. CDR3 DNA sequence: TGTGCCAGCAGTGAAGGTCAGGGAAGGAGCTATGGCTACACCTTC.